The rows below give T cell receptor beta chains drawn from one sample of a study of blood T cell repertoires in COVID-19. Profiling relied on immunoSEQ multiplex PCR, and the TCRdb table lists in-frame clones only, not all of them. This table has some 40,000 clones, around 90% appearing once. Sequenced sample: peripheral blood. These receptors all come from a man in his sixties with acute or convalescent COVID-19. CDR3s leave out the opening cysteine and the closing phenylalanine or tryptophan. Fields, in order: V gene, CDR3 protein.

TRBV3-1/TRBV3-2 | ASSLGAGNTIY
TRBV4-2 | ASSQDWAGYNEQF
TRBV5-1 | ASSSLARDRVH
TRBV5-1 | ASSLQGARNYGYT
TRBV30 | AWTRGKNYGYT
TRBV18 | ASSKDIYRY
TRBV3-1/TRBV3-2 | ASSHSSGDNEQF
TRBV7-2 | ASSLAGTATEAF
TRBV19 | ASSIKGPSYNEQF
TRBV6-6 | ASSGDSNQPQH
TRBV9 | ASSVVPGSSYNEQF
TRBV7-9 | ASSLEGAGGADTQY
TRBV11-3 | ASSSPSGRRDDTQY
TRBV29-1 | SPVGLITDTQY
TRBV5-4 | ASSLEPSTDTQY
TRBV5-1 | ASSSTLGQGGIPQY
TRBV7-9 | ASSFPPMNTEAF
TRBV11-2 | ASSPDWGGGTEAF
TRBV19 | ASSGFRAQY
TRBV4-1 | ASSQGWTVNSPLH
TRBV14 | ASRVTSGSPTDTQY
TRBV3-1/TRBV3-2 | ASSTRQGASGNTIY
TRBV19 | ASRESSYNEQF
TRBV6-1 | ASSEGDFNTEAF
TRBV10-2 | ASRGQANTEAF
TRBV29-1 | SVVGLAGLETQY
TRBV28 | ASSQPGLNTDTQY
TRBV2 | ASSGTRNQPQH
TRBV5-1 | ASSLTSRSTDTQY
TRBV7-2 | ASSLDPTGLANYGYT
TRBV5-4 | ASSTGTEFSGNTIY
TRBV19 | ASSIGGRGRETQY
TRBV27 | ASSSIPAETQY
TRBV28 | ASSLSGRTEAF
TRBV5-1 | ASSLLQGGPYEQY
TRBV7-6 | ASSPQGRAFQPQH
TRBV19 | ASSIPSEEKLF
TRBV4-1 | ASSQASGRTNNEQF
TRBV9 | ASSVVLAGGPGEENEQF
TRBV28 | ASSFYRGPVNTEAF
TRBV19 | ASRTGINTGELF
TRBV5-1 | ASSRGQGVGTGELF
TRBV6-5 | ASSYDGGSGYEQY
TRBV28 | ASSFTGFGKLF
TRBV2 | ASNRDPTNEKLF
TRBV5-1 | ASSFAGRTGNPGDLNTEAF
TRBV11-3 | ASSRSTGRNSPLH
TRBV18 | ASSPLAGASYEQY
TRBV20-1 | SASSDTEAF
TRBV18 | ASSPGVGDTEAF
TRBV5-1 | ASSLGQANTEAF
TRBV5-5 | ASSLYPTGGFLPSSYEQY
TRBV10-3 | AISARQKNSPLH
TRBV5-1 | ASSLAGHHNTGELF
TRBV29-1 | SGRAEFTDTQY
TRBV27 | ASSPLPGQGDSSGNTIY
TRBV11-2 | ASSLSSGIGEY